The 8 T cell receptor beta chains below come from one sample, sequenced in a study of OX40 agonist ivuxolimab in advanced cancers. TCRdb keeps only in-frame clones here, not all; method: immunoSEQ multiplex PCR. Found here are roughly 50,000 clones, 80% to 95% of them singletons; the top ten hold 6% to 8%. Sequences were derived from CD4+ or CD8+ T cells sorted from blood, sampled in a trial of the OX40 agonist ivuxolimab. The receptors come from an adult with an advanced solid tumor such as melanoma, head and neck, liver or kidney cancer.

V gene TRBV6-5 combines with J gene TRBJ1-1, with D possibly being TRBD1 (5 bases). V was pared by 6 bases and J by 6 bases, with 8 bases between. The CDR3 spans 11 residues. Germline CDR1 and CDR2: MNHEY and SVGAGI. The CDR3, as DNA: TGTGCCAGCAGCTGGGGGGCTGAAGCTTTCTTT. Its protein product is CASSWGAEAFF.

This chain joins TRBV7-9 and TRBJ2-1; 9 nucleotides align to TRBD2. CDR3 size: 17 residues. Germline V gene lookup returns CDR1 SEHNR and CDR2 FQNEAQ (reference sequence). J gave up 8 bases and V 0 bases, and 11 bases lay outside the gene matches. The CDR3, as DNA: TGTGCCAGCAGCTTAGCGTATACGGCGGGGGGGCTTGATGAGCAGTTCTTC. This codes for CASSLAYTAGGLDEQFF.

The CDR3, as DNA: TGCAGCGCCATAGGCGGGAACACTGAAGCTTTCTTT. Translated, it gives CSAIGGNTEAFF. The chain employs TRBV29-1 and TRBJ1-1; no firm D call. This CDR3 is 12 amino acids long. The V end was cut by 7 bases, the J end by 1 base, with 10 bases between. Germline CDR1 is SQVTM and CDR2 is ANQGSEA.

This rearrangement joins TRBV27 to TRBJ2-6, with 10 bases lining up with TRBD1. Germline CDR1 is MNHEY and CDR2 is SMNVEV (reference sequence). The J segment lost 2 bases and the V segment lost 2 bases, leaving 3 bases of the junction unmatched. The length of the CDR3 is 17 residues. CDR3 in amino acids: CASSLVTGGTGANVLTF. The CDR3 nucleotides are TGTGCCAGCAGTTTAGTGACAGGGGGCACTGGGGCCAACGTCCTGACTTTC. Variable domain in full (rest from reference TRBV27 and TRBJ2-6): EAQVTQNPRYLITVTGKKLTVTCSQNMNHEYMSWYRQDPGLGLRQIYYSMNVEVTDKGDVPEGYKVSRKEKRNFPLILESPSPNQTSLYFCASSLVTGGTGANVLTFGAGSRLTVL.

The CDR3 DNA is TGTGCCAGCAGTTGGACTAGCGGGGGGGCTGTTCATACGCAGTATTTT. Its translation: CASSWTSGGAVHTQYF. This chain uses TRBV6-5 with TRBJ2-3; 15 nucleotides agree with TRBD2. J lost 7 bases, V lost 4 bases, and 6 bases had no gene match. The CDR3 is 16 amino acids. CDR1 MNHEY and CDR2 SVGAGI come from the germline V gene.

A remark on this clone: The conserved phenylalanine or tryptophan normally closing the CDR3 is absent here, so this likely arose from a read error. CDR3 in amino acids: CASSSSATPGYTL. The CDR3, as DNA: TGTGCCAGCAGTTCATCGGCCACACCGGGCTACACCCTC. The chain joins TRBV6-5 to TRBJ1-2; D unclear. Trimming pared 4 bases from V and 8 bases from J, leaving 14 bases between. Germline CDR1 reads MNHEY; CDR2 reads SVGAGI. The CDR3 runs to 13 residues.

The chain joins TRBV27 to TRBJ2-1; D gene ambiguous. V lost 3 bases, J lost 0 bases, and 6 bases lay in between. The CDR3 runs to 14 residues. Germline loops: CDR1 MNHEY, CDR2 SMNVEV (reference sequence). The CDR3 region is CASSFPSSYNEQFF. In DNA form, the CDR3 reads TGTGCCAGCAGTTTTCCCAGCTCCTACAATGAGCAGTTCTTC.

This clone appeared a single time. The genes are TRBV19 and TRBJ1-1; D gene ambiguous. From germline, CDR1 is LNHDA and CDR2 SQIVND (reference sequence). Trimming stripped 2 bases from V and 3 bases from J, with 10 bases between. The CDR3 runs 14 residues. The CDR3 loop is CASSISGKDTEAFF. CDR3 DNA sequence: TGTGCCAGTAGTATAAGCGGGAAGGACACTGAAGCTTTCTTT.